This entry concerns a single T cell receptor beta chain. Its target is not known. These data come from a study of cytomegalovirus exposure and HLA in healthy donors. It was the approximately 120-subject validation cohort, separate from the approximately 700-subject first cohort, to which the donors belonged. The method was immunoSEQ multiplex PCR; TCRdb's version includes in-frame clones alone and lacks a portion of them. The sample shows fewer than 250,000 clones, approximately 88% of them seen only once. Broader study findings: CMV antigen specificity was confirmed in vitro for three CMV-associated chains.

The receptor comes from a woman aged 25-40 years in good health and CMV-seropositive. Source material: PBMCs.

CDR3 in DNA: TGTGCCAGCAGCGTAACTGGACAGGGGGCCGGGGAGCTGTTTTTT. Translated: CASSVTGQGAGELFF. The chain uses TRBV9 and TRBJ2-2, with 10 bases matching TRBD1. CDR1 and CDR2 from the germline V gene are SGDLS and YYNGEE. J was trimmed by 6 bases and V by 1 base; bases with no gene match: 3. The length of the CDR3 is 15 residues.